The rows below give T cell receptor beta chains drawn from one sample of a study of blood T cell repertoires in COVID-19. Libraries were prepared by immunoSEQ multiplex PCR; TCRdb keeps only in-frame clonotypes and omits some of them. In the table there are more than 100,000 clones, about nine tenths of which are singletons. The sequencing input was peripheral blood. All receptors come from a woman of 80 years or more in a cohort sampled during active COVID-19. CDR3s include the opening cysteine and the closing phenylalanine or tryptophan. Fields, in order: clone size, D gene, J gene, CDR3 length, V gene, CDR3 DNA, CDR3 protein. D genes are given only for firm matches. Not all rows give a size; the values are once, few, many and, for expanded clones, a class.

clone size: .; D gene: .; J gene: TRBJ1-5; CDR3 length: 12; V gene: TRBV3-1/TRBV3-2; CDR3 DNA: TGTGCCAGCAGCCAAGCGGGTCAGCCCCAGCATTTT; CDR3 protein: CASSQAGQPQHF
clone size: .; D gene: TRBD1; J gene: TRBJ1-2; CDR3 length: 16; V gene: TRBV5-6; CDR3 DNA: TGTGCCAGCAGCTCCGGGACAGGGACTATTAACTATGGCTACACCTTC; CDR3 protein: CASSSGTGTINYGYTF
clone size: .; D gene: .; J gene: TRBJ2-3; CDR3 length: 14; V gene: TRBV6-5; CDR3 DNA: TGTGCCAGCGGCCCCACAGGGTACACAGATACGCAGTATTTT; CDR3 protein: CASGPTGYTDTQYF
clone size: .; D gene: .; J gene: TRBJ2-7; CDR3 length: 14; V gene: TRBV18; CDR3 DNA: TGTGCCAGCTCACCCGCGGGAATCGTCTACGAGCAGTACTTC; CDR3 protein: CASSPAGIVYEQYF
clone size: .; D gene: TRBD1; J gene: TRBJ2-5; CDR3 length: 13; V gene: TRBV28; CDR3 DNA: TGTGCCAGCGGAACAGGGGGCATAGAGACCCAGTACTTC; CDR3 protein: CASGTGGIETQYF
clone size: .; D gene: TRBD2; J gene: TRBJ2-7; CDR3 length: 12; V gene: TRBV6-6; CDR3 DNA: TGTGCCAGCAGCAAGACGGGGGGTTATCAGTACTTC; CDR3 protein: CASSKTGGYQYF
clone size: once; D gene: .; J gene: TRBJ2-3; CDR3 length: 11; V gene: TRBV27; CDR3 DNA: TGTGCCAGCAGTTCGACATTTACGCAGTATTTT; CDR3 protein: CASSSTFTQYF
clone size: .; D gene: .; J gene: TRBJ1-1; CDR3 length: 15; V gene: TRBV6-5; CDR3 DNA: TGTGCCAGCAGTCCCCCGGGGGGAGTGAACACTGAAGCTTTCTTT; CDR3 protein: CASSPPGGVNTEAFF
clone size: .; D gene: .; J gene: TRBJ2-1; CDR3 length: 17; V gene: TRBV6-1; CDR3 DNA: TGTGCCAGCAGTGTAGCGATCGGGACTCAGGCCCACAATGAGCAGTTCTTC; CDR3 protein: CASSVAIGTQAHNEQFF
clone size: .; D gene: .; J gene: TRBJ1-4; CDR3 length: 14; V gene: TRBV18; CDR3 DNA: TGTGCCAGCTCACCCGACATCGTGGCTGAAAAACTGTTTTTT; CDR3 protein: CASSPDIVAEKLFF
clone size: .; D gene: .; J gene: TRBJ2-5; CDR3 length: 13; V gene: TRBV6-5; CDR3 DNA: TGTGCCAGCAGTTACGCCAGGTTTGGCACCCAGTACTTC; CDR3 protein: CASSYARFGTQYF
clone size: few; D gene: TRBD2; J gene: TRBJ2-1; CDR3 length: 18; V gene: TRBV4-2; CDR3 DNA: TGTGCCAGCAGCCAAGACGGCGGGAGGGACCCCTCCTACAATGAGCAGTTCTTC; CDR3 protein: CASSQDGGRDPSYNEQFF
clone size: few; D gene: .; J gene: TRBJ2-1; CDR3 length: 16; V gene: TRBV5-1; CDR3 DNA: TGCGCCAGCAGCCATACCGGGGGCGGGGGACTCAATGAGCAGTTCTTC; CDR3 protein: CASSHTGGGGLNEQFF
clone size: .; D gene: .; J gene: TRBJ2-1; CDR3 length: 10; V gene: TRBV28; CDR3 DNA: TGTGCCTCTGGGGGAGGTGAGCAGTTCTTC; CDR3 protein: CASGGGEQFF
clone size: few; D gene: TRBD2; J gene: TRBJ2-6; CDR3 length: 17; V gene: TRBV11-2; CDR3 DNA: TGTGCCAGCAGCATTAGCGGGAGACGCTCTGGGGCCAACGTCCTGACTTTC; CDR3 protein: CASSISGRRSGANVLTF
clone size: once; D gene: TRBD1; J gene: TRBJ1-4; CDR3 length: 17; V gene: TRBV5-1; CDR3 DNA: TGCGCCAGCAGCCAGGGACAGGGGAGGGCAACTAATGAAAAACTGTTTTTT; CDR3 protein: CASSQGQGRATNEKLFF
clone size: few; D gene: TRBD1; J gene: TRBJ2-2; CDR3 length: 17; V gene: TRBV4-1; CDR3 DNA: TGCGCCAGCAGCCATATACCCGGGACAGGGGGGGCCGGGGAGCTGTTTTTT; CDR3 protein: CASSHIPGTGGAGELFF
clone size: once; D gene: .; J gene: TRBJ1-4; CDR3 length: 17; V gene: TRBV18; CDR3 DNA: TGTGCCAGCTCACCGAGAGTAATGGGACAAACTAATGAAAAACTGTTTTTT; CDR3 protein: CASSPRVMGQTNEKLFF
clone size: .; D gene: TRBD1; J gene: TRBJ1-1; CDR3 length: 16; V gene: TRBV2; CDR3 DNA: TGTGCCAGCAGTGGGGGGGTGACAGGGGCCTACACTGAAGCTTTCTTT; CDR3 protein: CASSGGVTGAYTEAFF
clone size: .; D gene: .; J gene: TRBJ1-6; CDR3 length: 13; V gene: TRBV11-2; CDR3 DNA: TGTGCCAGCAGCTTTGAACAGGGATCACCCCTCCACTTT; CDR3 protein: CASSFEQGSPLHF
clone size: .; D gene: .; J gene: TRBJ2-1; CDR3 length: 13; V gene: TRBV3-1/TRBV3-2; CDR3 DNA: TGTGCCAGCAGCTCCCCGGGTCGGTTTGAGCAGTTCTTC; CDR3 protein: CASSSPGRFEQFF
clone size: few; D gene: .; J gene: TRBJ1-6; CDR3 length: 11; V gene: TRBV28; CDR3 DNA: TGCGGGAGCTCCTATAATTCACCCCTCCACTTT; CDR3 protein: CGSSYNSPLHF
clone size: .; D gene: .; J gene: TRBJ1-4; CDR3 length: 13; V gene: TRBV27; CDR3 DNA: TGTGCCAGCAAAACAACAACTAATGAAAAACTGTTTTTT; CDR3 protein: CASKTTTNEKLFF
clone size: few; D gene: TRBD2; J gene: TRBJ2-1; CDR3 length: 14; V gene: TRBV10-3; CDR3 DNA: TGTGCCATCAGTGAGACTAGCGGGGTCAATGAGCAGTTCTTC; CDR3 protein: CAISETSGVNEQFF
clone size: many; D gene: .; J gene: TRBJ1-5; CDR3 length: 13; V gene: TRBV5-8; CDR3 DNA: TGTGCCAGCAGTTCCCAGAGGGGGCAGCCCCAGCATTTT; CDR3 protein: CASSSQRGQPQHF
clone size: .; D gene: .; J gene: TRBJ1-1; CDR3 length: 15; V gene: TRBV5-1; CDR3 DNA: TGCGCCAGCAGCGCCGAGGGCAGCAGGAACACTGAAGCTTTCTTT; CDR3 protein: CASSAEGSRNTEAFF
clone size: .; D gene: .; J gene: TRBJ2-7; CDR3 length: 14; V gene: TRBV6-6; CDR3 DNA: TGTGCCAGCAGTCCCGCGGGCGATCGGGGCGAGCAGTACTTC; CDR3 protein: CASSPAGDRGEQYF
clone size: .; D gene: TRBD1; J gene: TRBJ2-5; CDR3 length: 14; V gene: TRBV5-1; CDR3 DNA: TGCGCCAGCAGCCCCGGGACAGTTCAAGAGACCCAGTACTTC; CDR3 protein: CASSPGTVQETQYF
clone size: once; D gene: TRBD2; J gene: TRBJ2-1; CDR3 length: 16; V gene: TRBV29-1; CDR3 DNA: TGCAGCGTTGACCCGAGGACTAGCGGGAGCTTGACTGAGCAGTTCTTC; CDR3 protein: CSVDPRTSGSLTEQFF
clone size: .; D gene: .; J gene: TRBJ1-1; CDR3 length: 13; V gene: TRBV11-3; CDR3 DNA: TGTGCCAGCAGCTTTGACGGGGACACTGAAGCTTTCTTT; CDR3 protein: CASSFDGDTEAFF
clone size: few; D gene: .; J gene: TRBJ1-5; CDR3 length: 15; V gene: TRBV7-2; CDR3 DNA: TGTGCCAGCAGCTTAGACAGGGCCAGCAATCAGCCCCAGCATTTT; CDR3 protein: CASSLDRASNQPQHF
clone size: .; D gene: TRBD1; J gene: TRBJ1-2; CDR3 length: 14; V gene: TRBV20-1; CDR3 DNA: TGCAGTGCTAGTACGGGACAGGGGAACTATGGCTACACCTTC; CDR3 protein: CSASTGQGNYGYTF
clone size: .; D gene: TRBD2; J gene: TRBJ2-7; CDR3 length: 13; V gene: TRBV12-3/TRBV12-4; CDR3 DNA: TGTGCCAGCAGTCATAGCGGGAGCTACGAGCAGTACTTC; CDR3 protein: CASSHSGSYEQYF
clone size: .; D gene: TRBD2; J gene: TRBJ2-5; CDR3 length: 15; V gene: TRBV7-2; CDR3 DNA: TGTGCCAGCAGCTTACCCAGCGGGAGATCGCAGACCCAGTACTTC; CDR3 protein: CASSLPSGRSQTQYF
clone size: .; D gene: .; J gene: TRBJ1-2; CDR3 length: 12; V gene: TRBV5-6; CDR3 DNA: TGTGCCAGCAGCTCGACAGAGTATGGCTACACCTTC; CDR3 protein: CASSSTEYGYTF
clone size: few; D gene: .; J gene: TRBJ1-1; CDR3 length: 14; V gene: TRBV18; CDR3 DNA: TGTGCCAGCTCACCTGAGAGGGGGGGAACTGAAGCTTTCTTT; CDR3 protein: CASSPERGGTEAFF